This TCR beta chain emerged from a study of T cells after yellow fever vaccination (dated by TCRdb to the late 2010s). Looking at the study overall: Libraries from fractions with low cell numbers were prepared with the SMART-Seq v4 Ultra Low Input RNA kit. To follow T-cell clones before and after both primary and booster YFV17D yellow fever vaccination, bulk TCR alpha and beta repertoires underwent longitudinal sequencing. Two healthy male donors, one aged 18 to 30 and one aged 30 to 39 years, were included in the cohort. Blood was collected at multiple timepoints before and after primary and secondary immunization, and bulk PBMC replicates and cell subsets were isolated. The investigation overall reported the following: The secondary T-cell response was weaker than the primary response but faster, peaking on day 5 instead of day 15. Because abundant contaminating clonotypes from the bulk population could be contained in FACS-sorted repertoires, computational filtering was required. A small fraction of clonotypes appeared in both the CD4 and CD8 compartments, likely as a result of convergent recombination. Because only two donors were included in the study, the extent to which the findings can be generalized is limited. After the booster, most clones that had expanded after primary vaccination were detected again (roughly 95% of CD4 and 88% of CD8), suggesting broad maintenance of memory.

This clonotype has more than one count but fewer than ten. No antigen is known for it. Per-base qualities were not stored, and no clone one base away is much larger. The CDR3 runs 14 residues from the cysteine to the phenylalanine. Only the CDR3 part of the read is kept: 42 bases, read in frame from the first base. The junction carries 15 bases between V and J, which are trimmed by 7 bases and 5 bases respectively. The germline V gene specifies MNHEY as CDR1 and SVGEGT as CDR2. These reads were obtained on an Illumina NovaSeq 6000. TCR cDNA was synthesized by 5'RACE template switching, which introduced a universal primer site and unique molecular identifiers. Priming for cDNA synthesis came from both the TCR alpha and TCR beta constant segments. Library amplification involved two PCR steps, and the second step added sample barcodes and sequencing adapters. Sequencing of libraries was done on Illumina HiSeq 2500 (2x100 bp) or NovaSeq (2x150 bp). Turning to the authors' computational methods: Reads were demultiplexed and collapsed into UMI consensus sequences with MIGEC, and V(D)J alignment was performed with MiXCR. Vaccine-responding clonotypes were identified with edgeR using replicate PBMC samples, with FDR below 0.01 and a log2 fold change above 5 up to day 15 being required. Bulk clonotypes were assigned CD4 or CD8 identity according to which sequenced CD4 or CD8 repertoire held them at higher abundance. TCRdb's own reprocessing of the public reads used fastp at Q25 and MiXCR and kept productive beta chains. Rows with one shared CDR3 protein collapse into an entry with the most common genes and DNA. The V and J calls, along with clone size, are taken from TCRdb and not from the paper's own processing. The sample has a few hundred thousand distinct CDR3 sequences on record, over 3.5% of them singletons. Jointly, the top ten make up just under 25% of the sample.

What this sample's treatment or condition label stands for: live attenuated yellow fever vaccine strain. At each blood-draw timepoint, two biological replicates of bulk PBMCs were collected. A standard Ficoll-Paque protocol was used to isolate PBMCs from peripheral blood. RNA was extracted with TriZol from bulk PBMCs, CD4 and CD8 fractions, and dextramer-positive and dextramer-negative fractions. This TCR derives from a man aged 18 to 29 who received the YFV17D yellow fever vaccine. Sequencing was performed on PBMCs, taken 5 days after the yellow fever booster vaccination. The chain employs TRBV6-2 or TRBV6-3 and TRBJ1-5; the D gene remains uncertain. The DNA reads as follows: TGTGCCAGCACCGACACTGTAGGGCATCAGCCCCAGCATTTT. This sequence encodes CASTDTVGHQPQHF.